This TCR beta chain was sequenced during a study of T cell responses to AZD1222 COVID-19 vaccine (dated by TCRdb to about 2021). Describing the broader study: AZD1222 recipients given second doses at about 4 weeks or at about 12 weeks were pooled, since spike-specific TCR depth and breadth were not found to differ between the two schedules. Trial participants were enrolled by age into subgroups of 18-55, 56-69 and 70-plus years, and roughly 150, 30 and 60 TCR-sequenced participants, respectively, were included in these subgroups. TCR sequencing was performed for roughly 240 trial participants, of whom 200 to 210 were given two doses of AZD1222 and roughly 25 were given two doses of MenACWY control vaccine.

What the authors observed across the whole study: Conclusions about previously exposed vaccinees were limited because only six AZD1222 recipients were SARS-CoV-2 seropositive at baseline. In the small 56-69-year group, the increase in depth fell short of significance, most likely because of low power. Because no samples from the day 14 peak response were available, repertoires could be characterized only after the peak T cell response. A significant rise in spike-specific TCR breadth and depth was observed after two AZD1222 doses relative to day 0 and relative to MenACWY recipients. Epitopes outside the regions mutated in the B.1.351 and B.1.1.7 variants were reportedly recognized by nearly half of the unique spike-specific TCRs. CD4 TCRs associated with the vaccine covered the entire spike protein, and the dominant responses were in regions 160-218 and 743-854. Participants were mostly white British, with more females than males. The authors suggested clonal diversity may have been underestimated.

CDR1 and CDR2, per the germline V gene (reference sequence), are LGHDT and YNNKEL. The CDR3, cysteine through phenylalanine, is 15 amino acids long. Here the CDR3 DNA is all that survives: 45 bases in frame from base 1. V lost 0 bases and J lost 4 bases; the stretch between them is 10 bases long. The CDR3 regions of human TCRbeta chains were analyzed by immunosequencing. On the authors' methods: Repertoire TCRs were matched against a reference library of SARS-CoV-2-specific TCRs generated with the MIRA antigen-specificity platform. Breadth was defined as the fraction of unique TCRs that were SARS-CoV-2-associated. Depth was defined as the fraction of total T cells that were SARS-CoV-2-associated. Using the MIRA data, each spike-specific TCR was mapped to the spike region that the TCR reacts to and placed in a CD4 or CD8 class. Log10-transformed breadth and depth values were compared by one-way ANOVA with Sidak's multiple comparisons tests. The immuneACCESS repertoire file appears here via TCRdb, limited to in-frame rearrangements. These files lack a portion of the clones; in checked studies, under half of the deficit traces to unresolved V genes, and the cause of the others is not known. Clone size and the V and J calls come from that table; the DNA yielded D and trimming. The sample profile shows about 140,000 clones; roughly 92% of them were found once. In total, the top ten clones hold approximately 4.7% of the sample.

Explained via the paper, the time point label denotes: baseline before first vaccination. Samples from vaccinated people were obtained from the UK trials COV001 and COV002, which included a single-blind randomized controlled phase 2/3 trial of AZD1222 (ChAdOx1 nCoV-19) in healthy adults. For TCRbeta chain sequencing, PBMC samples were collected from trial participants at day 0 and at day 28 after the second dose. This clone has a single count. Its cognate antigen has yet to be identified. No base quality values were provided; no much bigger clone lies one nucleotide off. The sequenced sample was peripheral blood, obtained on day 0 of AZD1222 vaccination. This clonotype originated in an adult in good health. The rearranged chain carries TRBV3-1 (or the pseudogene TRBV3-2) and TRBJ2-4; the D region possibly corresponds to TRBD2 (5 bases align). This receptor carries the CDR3 CASSQDRDTKNIQYF. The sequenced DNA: TGTGCCAGCAGCCAAGATCGGGATACTAAAAACATTCAGTACTTC.